The 28 T cell receptor beta chains presented below share a single source sample, sequenced in a study of T cell changes during pregnancy in multiple sclerosis. Only in-frame clones appear in the TCRdb table, and some are missing; sequencing was by immunoSEQ multiplex PCR. The sample yields more than 35,000 clones, 88% seen once. The starting material was CD4+ T cells from peripheral blood mononuclear cells, obtained in the first trimester of pregnancy. These receptors came from a female donor with multiple sclerosis, enrolled in a pregnancy study.

The rearrangement uses TRBV10-1 and TRBJ2-2; TRBD2 agrees at 7 bases. The CDR3 is 17 amino acids. Germline loops: CDR1 WNHNN, CDR2 SYGVQD (reference sequence). The V segment lost 0 bases and the J segment 6 bases; nucleotides outside the gene matches: 10. CDR3 sequence: CASSESFRLAGAGELFF. Here the CDR3 DNA reads TGCGCCAGCAGTGAGTCTTTTAGACTAGCTGGTGCCGGGGAGCTGTTTTTT.

This clone has just a few counts. CDR3 in DNA: TGTGCCAGTACCCTAGGGCAGGGGGACACCGGGGAGCTGTTTTTT. It encodes CASTLGQGDTGELFF. The rearrangement joins TRBV19 to TRBJ2-2; 7 nucleotides agree with TRBD1. Looked up from germline, CDR1 is LNHDA and CDR2 is SQIVND (reference sequence). CDR3 length: 15 amino acids. The trim removed 7 bases at V and 3 bases at J, leaving 8 bases unmatched.

The chain couples TRBV9 to TRBJ1-1; no clear D gene. The V and J ends lost 3 bases and 1 base respectively, with 7 bases between them. Germline assignment: CDR1 SGDLS and CDR2 YYNGEE. This CDR3 comprises 13 residues. This CDR3 reads CASSASRNTEAFF. Here the CDR3 DNA reads TGTGCCAGCAGCGCCTCCCGGAACACTGAAGCTTTCTTT.

V is TRBV11-2 and J is TRBJ1-3, with no clear D. V was trimmed by 1 base and J by 9 bases, leaving 7 bases between them. CDR3 length: 12 amino acids. CDR1 is SGHAT, CDR2 FQNNGV, per germline. CDR3 coding DNA: TGTGCCAGCAGCTTAGTATCCCGCACCATATATTTT. Its translation: CASSLVSRTIYF.

This sequence joins TRBV2 and TRBJ1-1; no clear D. V was cut by 5 bases and J by 0 bases, with 4 bases left in between. CDR3 length: 12 amino acids. Germline values: CDR1 SNHLY, CDR2 FYNNEI. The CDR3 DNA is TGTGCCAGCAGTCCATTGAACACTGAAGCTTTCTTT. Its protein product is CASSPLNTEAFF. The entire variable domain, with the rest obtained from reference TRBV2 and TRBJ1-1, is as follows: EPEVTQTPSHQVTQMGQEVILRCVPISNHLYFYWYRQILGQKVEFLVSFYNNEISEKSEIFDDQFSVERPDGSNFTLKIRSTKLEDSAMYFCASSPLNTEAFFGQGTRLTVV.

The J gene is TRBJ2-7, the V gene TRBV15; D gene ambiguous. This CDR3 region has 15 residues. Germline-derived CDR1 and CDR2 are LNHNV and YYDKDF (reference sequence). Between the trimmed V and J ends, which lost 0 bases and 7 bases, there was a span of 16 bases. The CDR3, as DNA: TGTGCCACCAGCAGAGATCCTAGGAGCGAGAGGGAGCAGTACTTC. Protein product: CATSRDPRSEREQYF.

The sample holds a few counts of this clone. This rearrangement joins TRBV30 to TRBJ2-1, with 10 bases identical to TRBD1. Trimming removed 7 bases from V and 4 bases from J; junction bases left unmatched: 4. This CDR3 contains 13 residues. CDR1 GTSNPN and CDR2 SVGIG come from the germline V gene (reference sequence). CDR3 protein: CALDRGRYNEQFF. The CDR3 DNA reads as TGTGCCTTGGACAGGGGGAGATACAATGAGCAGTTCTTC.

The chain combines TRBV6-7 with TRBJ1-3; D may be TRBD1 (6 bases). TRBV6-7 is flagged as an ORF with uncertain function. The CDR3 has 15 residues. The V and J ends lost 2 bases and 8 bases respectively, with 16 bases between them. CDR3 in amino acids: CASSYDWGLRDTIYF. DNA of the CDR3: TGTGCCAGCAGTTACGATTGGGGGCTGAGAGACACCATATATTTT.

This clone showed up just a few times. The chain recombines TRBV7-2 with TRBJ1-2; TRBD1 is a possible D gene (6 bases). Germline V gene data show CDR1 as SGHTA and CDR2 as FQGNSA. V lost 5 bases, J lost 7 bases, and 17 bases lay in between. CDR3 length: 14 residues. CDR3 in amino acids: CASSPLTGPVGYTF. For the CDR3, the DNA is TGTGCCAGCAGCCCGCTGACAGGACCTGTTGGCTACACCTTC.

V gene TRBV9 combines with J gene TRBJ2-1; the match to TRBD2 covers 11 bases. Germline CDR1 and CDR2: SGDLS and YYNGEE. The V and J ends lost 1 base and 7 bases, in that order; junction bases with no gene match: 7. The CDR3 length is 16 residues. CDR3 in DNA: TGTGCCAGCAGCGTACTTAGCGGGGGGGCGGGGAATGAGCAGTTCTTC. Protein sequence: CASSVLSGGAGNEQFF.

This chain connects TRBV19 to TRBJ2-5; 7 bases agree with TRBD1. CDR3 size: 14 residues. Germline assignment: CDR1 LNHDA and CDR2 SQIVND (reference sequence). Trimming removed 4 bases from V and 3 bases from J; junction bases left unmatched: 5. The CDR3 sequence is CASSRQGSEETQYF. CDR3 coding DNA: TGTGCCAGTAGTAGACAGGGAAGTGAAGAGACCCAGTACTTC.

V usage is TRBV7-3 and J usage is TRBJ2-2, with D unresolved. The CDR3 sequence is 14 residues long. V was trimmed by 1 base and J by 5 bases, leaving 8 bases between them. Germline CDR1 SGHTA, CDR2 FQGTGA. CDR3 coding DNA: TGTGCCAGCAGCTTAATATCCGGTACCGGGGAGCTGTTTTTT. This encodes CASSLISGTGELFF.

The chain joins TRBV18 to TRBJ2-7; tentative D call: TRBD1 (5 bases). V was trimmed by 4 bases and J by 7 bases, leaving 11 bases between them. Germline CDR1 and CDR2: KGHSH and LQKENI. CDR3 length: 12 residues. The CDR3 here is CASSQSSGEQYF. The CDR3 DNA reads TGTGCCAGCTCACAATCCTCAGGGGAGCAGTACTTC.

V usage is TRBV5-1 and J usage is TRBJ2-7, with 9 positions matching TRBD1. Trimming cost V 2 bases and J 2 bases; bases outside gene matches: 2. CDR3 length: 14 amino acids. CDR1 is SGHRS and CDR2 is YFSETQ in the germline V gene. CDR3 bases: TGCGCCAGCAGCTTCCGGGACAGGGCCTACGAGCAGTACTTC. Translating gives CASSFRDRAYEQYF. Complete variable domain (other parts from reference TRBV5-1 and TRBJ2-7): KAGVTQTPRYLIKTRGQQVTLSCSPISGHRSVSWYQQTPGQGLQFLFEYFSETQRNKGNFPGRFSGRQFSNSRSEMNVSTLELGDSALYLCASSFRDRAYEQYFGPGTRLTVT.

This clone has only one observation. The rearrangement joins TRBV7-9 to TRBJ2-3; maybe TRBD2 (5 bases). Germline CDR1 SEHNR, CDR2 FQNEAQ (reference sequence). The length of the CDR3 is 13 residues. Trimming took 6 bases from V and 1 from J, leaving 8 bases between them. The CDR3 protein is CASRSLGTDTQYF. The CDR3 nucleotides read TGTGCCAGCAGGTCACTAGGCACAGATACGCAGTATTTT.

The V call is TRBV19, the J call TRBJ2-1; possibly TRBD2 for D (6 bases). The germline gives CDR1 LNHDA, CDR2 SQIVND (reference sequence). Trimming shortened V by 5 bases and J by 4 bases, and 9 bases separated the two germline ends. The CDR3 is 13 amino acids. The CDR3 DNA sequence: TGTGCCAGTAGTGCTGGGGGGTACAATGAGCAGTTCTTC. Encoded protein: CASSAGGYNEQFF.

The rearrangement links TRBV21-1 to TRBJ1-5; TRBD1, the table's D call, lacks a check against the DNA. TRBV21-1 is a recognized pseudogene. CDR3 length: 16 residues. In DNA, the CDR3 is TGTGCCAGCAGGAATAAGACAGGGCCAACGAAGCAGCCCCAGCATTTT. The encoded protein is CASRNKTGPTKQPQHF.

This chain connects TRBV19 to TRBJ2-1; 13 bases are a match to TRBD2. Germline V CDR1 and CDR2: LNHDA, SQIVND (reference sequence). There are 14 residues in the CDR3. V trimming: 5 bases; J trimming: 9 bases; junction bases outside the gene matches: 4. CDR3: CASSSRLAGGEQFF. CDR3 nucleotide sequence: TGTGCCAGTAGTTCCAGACTAGCGGGGGGTGAGCAGTTCTTC.

The chain carries TRBV5-1 and TRBJ2-5, with 7 bases that match TRBD2. V lost 4 bases to trimming and J lost 4 bases; unmatched junction nucleotides: 10. CDR1 SGHRS and CDR2 YFSETQ come from the germline V gene. This CDR3 region has 15 residues. The DNA for the CDR3 is TGCGCCAGCAGCGATCTAGCGGCCCAGGTAGAGACCCAGTACTTC. This codes for CASSDLAAQVETQYF.

The V gene is TRBV6-1, the J gene TRBJ2-3; D is ambiguous. The V end was cut by 4 bases, the J end by 1 base, with 12 bases between. The CDR3 is made up of 15 amino acids. The germline V gene has CDR1 MNHNS and CDR2 SASEGT. The CDR3 coding sequence is TGTGCCAGCAGTGTGTTCACCCCGGGCACAGATACGCAGTATTTT. This gives the protein CASSVFTPGTDTQYF.

The gene calls are TRBV27 and TRBJ1-1, with D unclear. Germline lookup yields CDR1 MNHEY and CDR2 SMNVEV (reference sequence). The V and J ends lost 5 bases and 1 base respectively, with 11 bases between them. There are 14 residues in the CDR3. In nucleotides, the CDR3 is TGTGCCAGCAGTCCCCGACGGGGGAACACTGAAGCTTTCTTT. The encoded protein is CASSPRRGNTEAFF.

The chain employs TRBV5-1 and TRBJ2-1; TRBD2 might be the D (6 bases). The CDR3 loop spans 14 amino acids. Germline V lookup: CDR1 SGHRS, CDR2 YFSETQ. V was clipped by 4 bases and J by 5 bases, with 13 bases between them. The DNA of the CDR3 is TGCGCCAGCAGCCCAGGGACTTACGACAATGAGCAGTTCTTC. Translation gives CASSPGTYDNEQFF.

The rearrangement links TRBV6-4 to TRBJ2-7; 8 bases fit TRBD2. The V gene's germline CDR1 is MRHNA and CDR2 SNTAGT. This CDR3 is 13 amino acids long. Trimming removed 4 bases from V and 6 bases from J; junction bases left unmatched: 5. The CDR3 nucleotides read TGTGCCAGCAGTGTGGAGCGGGGGCTCGAGCAGTACTTC. This encodes CASSVERGLEQYF.

This chain joins TRBV5-4 and TRBJ2-3; D perhaps matches TRBD2 (6 bases). This CDR3 has 16 amino acids. Germline V gene data show CDR1 as SGHNT and CDR2 as YYREEE (reference sequence). V shed 3 bases and J shed 0 bases, with 14 bases lying between them. For the CDR3, the DNA is TGTGCCAGCAGCTCGACCCGGGGGTTGAGCACAGATACGCAGTATTTT. Amino acid sequence: CASSSTRGLSTDTQYF. The variable domain in full, completed from reference TRBV5-4 and TRBJ2-3, reads ETGVTQSPTHLIKTRGQQVTLRCSSQSGHNTVSWYQQALGQGPQFIFQYYREEENGRGNFPPRFSGLQFPNYSSELNVNALELDDSALYLCASSSTRGLSTDTQYFGPGTRLTVL.

V usage is TRBV7-2 and J usage is TRBJ2-7, with D perhaps matching TRBD2 (6 bases). Per the germline V gene, CDR1 is SGHTA and CDR2 is FQGNSA. The germline V and J ends were trimmed by 1 base and 4 bases, with 14 bases remaining between them. The CDR3 contains 15 residues. As DNA, the CDR3 is TGTGCCAGCAGCTTAGGAGGGCAGGGAGGTTACGAGCAGTACTTC. This codes for CASSLGGQGGYEQYF.

This clone was seen just once. The rearrangement links TRBV9 to TRBJ1-3; D is uncertain. The length of the CDR3 is 14 residues. Per the germline V gene, CDR1 is SGDLS and CDR2 is YYNGEE. Between the trimmed V and J ends, which lost 1 base and 9 bases, there was a span of 14 bases. The CDR3 region is CASSVSDGEGTIYF. The CDR3 coding sequence is TGTGCCAGCAGCGTATCTGACGGAGAGGGCACCATATATTTT.

The chain joins TRBV6-5 to TRBJ2-7, with D possibly TRBD2 on 6 matching bases. The CDR3 covers 15 residues. Trimming cost V 3 bases and J 4 bases, with 16 bases left between them. Germline loops: CDR1 MNHEY, CDR2 SVGAGI. CDR3: CASSYSRGLGYEQYF. CDR3 in DNA: TGTGCCAGCAGTTATAGCCGGGGGTTGGGGTACGAGCAGTACTTC.

The rearrangement links TRBV4-2 to TRBJ1-2, with D perhaps matching TRBD1 (6 bases). Between the trimmed V and J ends, which lost 0 bases and 3 bases, there was a span of 14 bases. The germline V gene has CDR1 LGHNA and CDR2 YNFKEQ. This CDR3 contains 16 residues. CDR3 nucleotide sequence: TGTGCCAGCAGCCAAGATCAGAAGGGGGATCACTATGGCTACACCTTC. Amino acids: CASSQDQKGDHYGYTF.